The T cell receptor (beta chain) described here comes from a study of monozygotic twins with inflammatory bowel disease. In preparing each TCR library, approximately 3,500 ng of total RNA was used. For each CDR3 protein, TCRdb gives one entry from its re-call of the 5' RACE reads, without DNA. Its table lists about 210,000 distinct CDR3 sequences. The CDR3 covers 15 residues. Germline V gene data show CDR1 as SGHDT and CDR2 as YYEEEE. This chain uses TRBV5-6 with TRBJ2-3; absent DNA, TCRdb's TRBD1 call cannot be checked. Input material: blood. The receptor comes from a human donor with ulcerative colitis or Crohn's disease, or a healthy co-twin of an affected twin (not recorded which). The CDR3 is CASSRRGGRTDTQYF.